The rows below give T cell receptor beta chains drawn from one sample of a study of OX40 agonist ivuxolimab in advanced cancers. Repertoires were generated with immunoSEQ multiplex PCR, while TCRdb's copy carries only in-frame clones and drops some. In the table there are 75,000 to 80,000 clones, approximately 86% of which are singletons. The sequencing here drew on CD4+ or CD8+ T cells sorted from blood, taken in a trial of the OX40 agonist ivuxolimab. These receptors originate from an adult with an advanced solid tumor such as melanoma, head and neck, liver or kidney cancer. CDR3s include the opening cysteine and the closing phenylalanine or tryptophan. A D gene is named only where the DNA matches it firmly. Clone size is given for some rows only: seen once, a few or many times, or a class if the clone is expanded.

j_gene,d_gene,abundance,v_gene,CDR3nt,CDR3aa
TRBJ1-1,NA,NA,TRBV9,TGTGCCAGCAGCGTCCAAACGGTATCTGAAGCTTTCTTT,CASSVQTVSEAFF
TRBJ1-6,NA,NA,TRBV11-2,TGTGCCAGCAGCTTTGGGGGAGGGGTTAATTCACCCCTCCACTTT,CASSFGGGVNSPLHF
TRBJ1-2,NA,NA,TRBV7-9,TGTGCCAGCAGCTCTGAGATACCAAGCGGGACCTTC,CASSSEIPSGTF
TRBJ2-3,NA,NA,TRBV11-2,TGTGCCAGCAGCTTAGCAGCCTGGTCGACAGATACGCAGTATTTT,CASSLAAWSTDTQYF
TRBJ1-1,NA,NA,TRBV7-2,TGTGCCAGCAGCCTCAATGGGGGGGGCGCCCACACTGAAGCTTTCTTT,CASSLNGGGAHTEAFF
TRBJ1-6,TRBD1,NA,TRBV6-1,TGTGCCAGCAGTCGCGGACAGGAGGGAGGTTCACCCCTCCACTTT,CASSRGQEGGSPLHF
TRBJ1-3,NA,NA,TRBV7-8,TGTGCCAGCAGCTTAGGGGAGGGGCCCGTCTCTGGAAACACCATATATTTT,CASSLGEGPVSGNTIYF
TRBJ2-3,NA,NA,TRBV5-5,TGTGCCAGCAGCTCCGCTTTGGGCCTGGGTTCAGATACGCAGTATTTT,CASSSALGLGSDTQYF
TRBJ2-6,NA,NA,TRBV9,TGTGCCAGCTGGTCGCCGTACAAACAAAGTCGGGCCAACGTCCTGACTTTC,CASWSPYKQSRANVLTF
TRBJ1-4,TRBD1,NA,TRBV7-2,TGTGCCAGCAGCTTAAGGGAGACAGGGTTTAGGGAAAAACTGTTTTTT,CASSLRETGFREKLFF
TRBJ2-2,NA,NA,TRBV7-2,TGTGCCAGCAGCTTACCAGGGAGGTCCCCTTTGGGGGAGCTGTTTTTT,CASSLPGRSPLGELFF
TRBJ2-1,NA,NA,TRBV30,TGTGCCTGGAGCCGGGACTCCACCTACAATGAGCAGTTCTTC,CAWSRDSTYNEQFF
TRBJ2-4,TRBD2,once,TRBV19,TGTGCCAGTAGGCCGGGGGGGCCGGCCAAAAACATTCAGTACTTC,CASRPGGPAKNIQYF
TRBJ2-2,TRBD1,NA,TRBV5-1,TGCGCCAGCAGCCCGGGACAGCCGAACACCGGGGAGCTGTTTTTT,CASSPGQPNTGELFF
TRBJ2-7,NA,NA,TRBV6-1,TGTGCCAGCACCCGAACTACAGGTTCCTACGAGCAGTACTTC,CASTRTTGSYEQYF
TRBJ1-2,NA,NA,TRBV18,TGTGCCAGCTCACCAAATTTCGGGGGCGAAGGCTACACCTTC,CASSPNFGGEGYTF
TRBJ1-4,NA,NA,TRBV6-6,TGTGCCAGCAGCCCCGAGGGCGCCGAAAAACTGTTTTTT,CASSPEGAEKLFF
TRBJ1-4,NA,NA,TRBV28,TGTGCCAGCAGTTTATTAGCAACTAATGAAAAACTGTTTTTT,CASSLLATNEKLFF
TRBJ2-7,NA,NA,TRBV6-1,TGTGCCAGCAGTGAATTTGGCATAGGCTACGAGCAGTACTTC,CASSEFGIGYEQYF
TRBJ1-2,NA,few,TRBV28,TGTGCCAGCAGTTTACCCGTCGGGGGTTCTTTGAGGGGCTACACCTTC,CASSLPVGGSLRGYTF
TRBJ2-7,TRBD2,once,TRBV7-9,TGTGCCAGCAGCCACCCCGGGAGGCAGGACGAGCAGTACTTC,CASSHPGRQDEQYF
TRBJ1-6,NA,NA,TRBV30,TGTGCCTGGAGCCGGCTGGGGAGCTCCTATAATTCACCCCTCCACTTT,CAWSRLGSSYNSPLHF
TRBJ1-2,NA,NA,TRBV10-3,TGTGCCATCAGTGATTTACAGGGCTATGGCTACACCTTC,CAISDLQGYGYTF
TRBJ2-7,TRBD2,NA,TRBV19,TGTGCCAGTAGTAATCTAGCGGGACCGTCCTACGAGCAGTACTTC,CASSNLAGPSYEQYF
TRBJ2-3,TRBD2,NA,TRBV5-6,TGTGCCAGCAGCTCGACTAGCGGGGGCGCATGGGATACGCAGTATTTT,CASSSTSGGAWDTQYF
TRBJ1-1,NA,NA,TRBV7-3,TGTGCCAGCAGCTTTACATTCGAAACTGAAGCTTTCTTT,CASSFTFETEAFF
TRBJ2-5,TRBD1,NA,TRBV7-8,TGTGCCAGCAGCTTTCCGGGACAGGCTCAAGAGACCCAGTACTTC,CASSFPGQAQETQYF
TRBJ1-1,NA,NA,TRBV5-4,TGTGCCAGCAGCTTGATCGGCCAGGCGGGCACTGAAGCTTTCTTT,CASSLIGQAGTEAFF
TRBJ2-2,NA,NA,TRBV21-1,TGTGCCCCCTACGGGGAGCTGTTTTTT,CAPYGELFF
TRBJ2-5,NA,NA,TRBV30,TGTGCCTGGAGCGCCCGGGAGACCCAGTACTTC,CAWSARETQYF
TRBJ1-1,TRBD1,NA,TRBV6-6,TGTGCCAGCACTACAGGGGCTGACGGCACTGAAGCTTTCTTT,CASTTGADGTEAFF
TRBJ2-1,NA,NA,TRBV27,TGTGCCGAGCGGGACAATGAGCAGTTCTTC,CAERDNEQFF